These 27 T cell receptor beta chains were sequenced from one sample in a study of cytomegalovirus exposure and HLA in healthy donors. Generated by immunoSEQ multiplex PCR, the TCRdb table keeps only in-frame clones and is missing some. The table has 300,000 to 450,000 clones, 70% to 90% seen once. Source material: PBMCs. The receptors shown here come from a young woman in good health and CMV-seronegative.

The J gene is TRBJ2-3, the V gene TRBV7-9; 10 bases agree with TRBD1. Germline V gives CDR1 SEHNR, CDR2 FQNEAQ (reference sequence). After removal of 5 bases from V and 5 bases from J, the junction contained 13 bases not matched to a gene. The CDR3 extends over 17 amino acids. This CDR3 is CASSRWRTGGEGDTQYF. In nucleotides, the CDR3 is TGTGCCAGCAGCCGATGGAGGACAGGGGGTGAAGGAGATACGCAGTATTTT.

The rearrangement links TRBV10-2 to TRBJ1-1, with TRBD1 as a possible D gene (5 bases). The CDR3 runs to 14 residues. V lost 6 bases to trimming and J lost 1 base, with 12 bases between them. Germline-derived CDR1 and CDR2 are WSHSY and SAAADI. CDR3 loop: CASRDTLSNTEAFF. CDR3 nucleotides: TGCGCCAGCAGGGACACCCTCTCGAACACTGAAGCTTTCTTT.

This clone showed up just once. The V gene is TRBV29-1, the J gene TRBJ2-1, with D unresolved. Germline V CDR1 and CDR2: SQVTM, ANQGSEA. Trimming left V 7 bases short and J 6 bases short, with 10 bases between. The CDR3 length is 11 residues. The CDR3 loop is CSGVRGNEQFF. The CDR3 bases are TGCAGCGGGGTCCGCGGCAATGAGCAGTTCTTC.

With respect to this clone: In the same sample, other DNA sequences code for this CDR3. This rearrangement joins TRBV18 to TRBJ2-5; maybe TRBD2 (5 bases). V gave up 2 bases and J gave up 4 bases, with 5 bases separating them. Germline values: CDR1 KGHSH, CDR2 LQKENI. The CDR3 loop spans 12 amino acids. Written as DNA, the CDR3 is TGTGCCAGCTCACCAGGAGGAGAGACCCAGTACTTC. Translating it yields CASSPGGETQYF.

This rearrangement joins TRBV11-2 to TRBJ2-3; TRBD2 matches 10 bases. V shed 5 bases, J shed 6 bases, and the junction held 8 bases outside the gene matches. The CDR3 consists of 15 residues. CDR1 is SGHAT, CDR2 FQNNGV, per germline. The chain's CDR3 is CASSAGTSVGDTQYF. The CDR3 DNA reads TGTGCCAGCAGCGCAGGGACTAGCGTGGGGGATACGCAGTATTTT.

The chain links TRBV10-1 to TRBJ1-2; 10 bases are a match to TRBD1. Germline V gene data show CDR1 as WNHNN and CDR2 as SYGVQD (reference sequence). There are 15 residues in the CDR3. V dropped 6 bases and J dropped 3; count of bases not matched to a gene: 7. The CDR3 here is CASSGDRGPDYGYTF. The DNA of the CDR3 is TGCGCCAGCAGCGGAGACAGGGGGCCGGACTATGGCTACACCTTC.

V gene TRBV7-6 combines with J gene TRBJ2-2; TRBD2 is a possible D gene (5 bases). CDR3 size: 15 residues. The V gene's germline CDR1 is SGHVS and CDR2 FNYEAQ. The V and J ends lost 3 bases and 3 bases respectively, with 11 bases between them. The CDR3 protein is CASSFGGQDTGELFF. CDR3 DNA: TGTGCCAGCAGCTTTGGAGGTCAGGACACCGGGGAGCTGTTTTTT.

In the case of this clone: Compared with germline, one end of the junction differs, possibly owing to a read error. V is TRBV5-1 and J is TRBJ2-5; 10 positions agree with TRBD2. This CDR3 region has 17 residues. Per germline, CDR1 SGHRS and CDR2 YFSETQ. This chain's CDR3 is CASRLGLAGDSQETQYF. The CDR3 region has the DNA TGCGCCAGCCGCTTGGGGCTAGCGGGGGACTCTCAAGAGACCCAGTACTTC. The variable domain in full, with the rest retrieved from reference TRBV5-1 and TRBJ2-5, is KAGVTQTPRYLIKTRGQQVTLSCSPISGHRSVSWYQQTPGQGLQFLFEYFSETQRNKGNFPGRFSGRQFSNSRSEMNVSTLELGDSALYLCASRLGLAGDSQETQYFGPGTRLLVL.

The J gene is TRBJ1-4, the V gene TRBV6-1; possible D gene TRBD1, 5 bases. The CDR3 is 15 amino acids. V dropped 4 bases and J dropped 8 bases, with 17 bases sitting between them. The V gene's germline CDR1 is MNHNS and CDR2 SASEGT. In nucleotides, the CDR3 is TGTGCCAGCAGTGTCCCTTGGGGGGTGGTGGAAAAACTGTTTTTT. Translating it yields CASSVPWGVVEKLFF.

This chain links TRBV11-2 with TRBJ2-3; TRBD1 might be the D (6 bases). Germline-derived CDR1 and CDR2 are SGHAT and FQNNGV. The CDR3 is 16 residues long. V lost 4 bases and J lost 1, with 15 bases in between. The CDR3 bases are TGTGCCAGCAGCTATTACAGGGCCCCCCGCACAGATACGCAGTATTTT. Its protein is CASSYYRAPRTDTQYF.

On this clone itself: Sequence at one end of the junction differs from germline and may be a read error. The rearrangement joins TRBV7-9 to TRBJ1-5, with 9 bases matching TRBD1. This CDR3 contains 15 residues. Germline V lookup: CDR1 SEHNR, CDR2 FQNEAQ (reference sequence). CDR3 region: CASSLDRGSHQPQHF. The CDR3, as DNA: TGTGCCAGCAGCTTGGACAGGGGTAGCCATCAGCCCCAGCATTTT.

The chain uses TRBV19 and TRBJ1-2, with 9 bases aligning to TRBD1. The V gene end was trimmed by 9 bases and the J gene end by 5 bases; junction bases not matched to a gene: 13. The CDR3 runs 15 residues. The V gene's germline CDR1 is LNHDA and CDR2 SQIVND (reference sequence). The CDR3 loop reads CASSFSQGAGYGYTF. In DNA form, the CDR3 reads TGTGCCAGCTCCTTTTCACAGGGGGCGGGGTATGGCTACACCTTC.

The V gene is TRBV5-4, the J gene TRBJ1-1; tentative D call: TRBD1 (6 bases). This CDR3 is 16 amino acids long. Germline V gives CDR1 SGHNT, CDR2 YYREEE (reference sequence). The germline V and J ends were trimmed by 4 bases and 7 bases, with 23 bases remaining between them. The CDR3 loop is CASSGRRGRAYFEAFF. The CDR3 DNA sequence: TGTGCCAGCAGCGGACGTAGGGGGAGAGCGTACTTTGAAGCTTTCTTT. Full variable domain (remainder filled in from reference TRBV5-4 and TRBJ1-1): ETGVTQSPTHLIKTRGQQVTLRCSSQSGHNTVSWYQQALGQGPQFIFQYYREEENGRGNFPPRFSGLQFPNYSSELNVNALELDDSALYLCASSGRRGRAYFEAFFGQGTRLTVV.

This clone occurred once. The V and J genes are TRBV5-1 and TRBJ2-5; 7 bases align to TRBD1. The CDR3 contains 15 residues. Germline V gives CDR1 SGHRS, CDR2 YFSETQ. Trimming at V came to 4 bases and at J to 4 bases, leaving 10 bases not matched to a gene. The CDR3 sequence: CASSPARTGAETQYF. The CDR3 region has the DNA TGCGCCAGCAGCCCGGCAAGAACAGGGGCAGAGACCCAGTACTTC.

This chain joins TRBV6-5 and TRBJ2-1, with 12 bases aligning to TRBD2. This CDR3 spans 15 amino acids. V dropped 2 bases and J dropped 8; count of bases not matched to a gene: 4. In germline, CDR1 is MNHEY, CDR2 SVGAGI. DNA of the CDR3: TGTGCCAGCAGTTACCGACTAGCGGGAGAAGATGAGCAGTTCTTC. It yields the protein CASSYRLAGEDEQFF.

The chain recombines TRBV28 with TRBJ1-1; 7 bases map to TRBD1. Trimming removed 5 bases from V and 1 base from J; junction bases left unmatched: 4. The CDR3 contains 14 residues. The germline CDR1 and CDR2 sequences are MDHEN and SYDVKM. CDR3 protein: CASSPGTENTEAFF. DNA for the CDR3: TGTGCCAGCAGTCCCGGGACAGAGAACACTGAAGCTTTCTTT.

This chain links TRBV2 with TRBJ2-2; 10 nucleotides match TRBD2. The V segment lost 3 bases and the J segment 7 bases; nucleotides outside the gene matches: 8. Germline assignment: CDR1 SNHLY and CDR2 FYNNEI. The CDR3 covers 16 residues. CDR3 protein: CASSDLAGGPNGELFF. As DNA, the CDR3 is TGTGCCAGCAGTGATTTAGCGGGAGGTCCCAACGGGGAGCTGTTTTTT.

V usage is TRBV18 and J usage is TRBJ2-5; tentative D call: TRBD2 (6 bases). There are 17 residues in the CDR3. The ends were cut back, 3 bases at V and 4 bases at J, with 21 bases in the middle. CDR1 is KGHSH and CDR2 is LQKENI in the germline V gene. The CDR3 spells CASSPFAGRELGETQYF. In nucleotides, the CDR3 is TGTGCCAGCTCACCTTTCGCTGGACGGGAGCTGGGAGAGACCCAGTACTTC.

The rearrangement links TRBV5-1 to TRBJ2-1; the D is unclear. Germline loops: CDR1 SGHRS, CDR2 YFSETQ. The V end lost 4 bases, the J end lost 1 base, and 15 bases lay between the germline ends. This CDR3 region has 16 residues. The CDR3 loop reads CASSQSLGYSYNEQFF. The CDR3 DNA follows: TGCGCCAGCAGCCAGTCTCTAGGATATTCCTACAATGAGCAGTTCTTC.

In DNA, the CDR3 is TGTGCCAGCAGTGACTCACAGGGGGGCACAGATACGCAGTATTTT. Protein: CASSDSQGGTDTQYF. This sequence joins TRBV6-4 and TRBJ2-3; 8 bases align to TRBD1. Germline lookup yields CDR1 MRHNA and CDR2 SNTAGT. The CDR3 runs 15 residues. V gave up 0 bases and J gave up 1 base; unmatched junction bases: 0.

The genes are TRBV11-3 and TRBJ1-5; D not resolved. Germline V CDR1 and CDR2: SGHNT, YENEEA. This CDR3 contains 13 residues. Trimming shortened V by 2 bases and J by 4 bases, and 6 bases separated the two germline ends. In nucleotides, the CDR3 is TGTGCCAGCAGCTTACGTATAAATCAGCCCCAGCATTTT. Protein sequence: CASSLRINQPQHF.

This sequence joins TRBV15 and TRBJ2-7; possible D gene TRBD1, 5 bases. The ends were cut back, 5 bases at V and 2 bases at J, with 19 bases in the middle. The CDR3 spans 16 residues. Germline V gene lookup returns CDR1 LNHNV and CDR2 YYDKDF (reference sequence). CDR3 sequence reads: CATSPAPATGPYEQYF. CDR3 DNA sequence: TGTGCCACCAGCCCAGCCCCCGCAACAGGCCCCTACGAGCAGTACTTC.

The chain employs TRBV7-9 and TRBJ2-1; D may be TRBD2 (6 bases). V was shortened by 5 bases and J by 4 bases, with 18 bases between the two germline ends. The CDR3 sequence is 16 residues long. The germline gives CDR1 SEHNR, CDR2 FQNEAQ (reference sequence). In nucleotides, the CDR3 is TGTGCCAGCAGCAACACCAGACTAGATTTATACAATGAGCAGTTCTTC. Translated: CASSNTRLDLYNEQFF.

The chain has TRBV9 and TRBJ1-1; D is uncertain. The CDR3 has 14 residues. V was cut by 4 bases and J by 0 bases, with 10 bases left in between. Germline CDR1 is SGDLS and CDR2 is YYNGEE. CDR3 sequence (DNA): TGTGCCAGCAGCCCCGACATCATGAACACTGAAGCTTTCTTT. Its protein product is CASSPDIMNTEAFF.

This rearrangement joins TRBV7-2 to TRBJ1-1; D gene uncertain. Trimming took 5 bases from V and 1 from J, leaving 11 bases between them. This CDR3 comprises 14 residues. CDR1 and CDR2 (germline): SGHTA, FQGNSA. CDR3 loop: CASSVGLWNTEAFF. CDR3 sequence (DNA): TGTGCCAGCAGCGTTGGACTGTGGAACACTGAAGCTTTCTTT.

There are a few counts of this clone. The chain links TRBV19 to TRBJ1-5; 8 bases map to TRBD1. Trimming at V came to 3 bases and at J to 5 bases, leaving 9 bases not matched to a gene. Germline-derived CDR1 and CDR2 are LNHDA and SQIVND (reference sequence). The CDR3 runs 16 residues. The CDR3 DNA follows: TGTGCCAGTAGTATGTCCGGACAGGGACTGCATCAGCCCCAGCATTTT. The encoded protein is CASSMSGQGLHQPQHF.

This chain links TRBV27 with TRBJ2-3, with 7 positions matching TRBD2. Germline V gene lookup returns CDR1 MNHEY and CDR2 SMNVEV (reference sequence). With V trimmed by 3 bases and J by 5 bases, 2 bases remained unmatched. This CDR3 is 13 amino acids long. The chain's CDR3 is CASSLGGIDTQYF. The CDR3 DNA follows: TGTGCCAGCAGTTTGGGGGGGATAGATACGCAGTATTTT.